The clone carrying this T cell receptor (beta chain) appeared a single time. What it binds is not known. V shed 2 bases, J shed 6 bases, and the junction held 10 bases outside the gene matches. Per germline, CDR1 DFQATT and CDR2 SNEGSKA (reference sequence). The CDR3 sequence is 16 residues long. The data are from a study of CD8+CD57+ T cells in acquired aplastic anemia. Study context: Sorted CD4+ and CD8+ cells yielded DNA averaging around 3.5 ug. The study obtained about 10.8 million reads on average for CD4+ cells from healthy donors. Study results and caveats: Sharing between patients and controls was observed for 25 to 30 CD8+ CDR3 sequences. Simpson's diversity of CD8+ cells was not significantly different in patients compared with controls.

Genomic DNA served as template for TCR beta VDJ and CDR3 profiling. TCRdb reprocessed the reads with MiXCR, giving one entry per CDR3 protein. The sample includes about 180,000 distinct CDR3 sequences, about half of them seen just once. This chain joins TRBV20-1 and TRBJ2-1, with TRBD2 matching 10 bases. The TCR sequence derives from a human donor in good health. Input material: sorted CD4+, CD8+, or CD8+CD57+ T cells (not recorded which) from PBMCs. CDR3 nucleotides: TGCAGTGCTAGAAGTGGGCTAGCGGGAGAGTCCAATGAGCAGTTCTTC. The encoded protein is CSARSGLAGESNEQFF.